Following are 21 T cell receptor beta chains from one sample sequenced in a study of blood T cell repertoires in COVID-19. The table came from immunoSEQ multiplex PCR; TCRdb's copy has only in-frame clones and leaves some out. The sample lists 100,000 or so clones, around 85% occurring once. Sequencing used PBMCs or T cells enriched from blood (not recorded which). The source is a woman between 50 and 59 years old who had recovered from COVID-19.

This sequence joins TRBV30 and TRBJ1-1; 8 bases line up with TRBD1. The CDR3 sequence is 11 residues long. Germline V gives CDR1 GTSNPN, CDR2 SVGIG (reference sequence). Unmatched junction bases numbered 3, after V lost 0 bases and J lost 12 bases. CDR3 amino acids: CAWSVQGASFF. For the CDR3, the DNA is TGTGCCTGGAGTGTGCAGGGGGCATCTTTCTTT.

This clone came up once. This sequence joins TRBV11-2 and TRBJ2-1; 7 positions match TRBD2. Germline trimming cut 1 base from V and 4 bases from J; bases unmatched to any gene: 1. In germline, CDR1 is SGHAT, CDR2 FQNNGV. This CDR3 is built from 14 residues. In DNA, the CDR3 is TGTGCCAGCAGCTTAGGACTAGCTTACAATGAGCAGTTCTTC. Protein sequence: CASSLGLAYNEQFF.

V and J are TRBV9 and TRBJ2-7; the D gene is possibly TRBD1 (6 bases). Germline V gene sequence: CDR1 SGDLS, CDR2 YYNGEE. V lost 10 bases to trimming and J lost 6 bases, with 20 bases between them. This CDR3 has 13 amino acids. CDR3 in amino acids: CAPNGNRDSEQYF. The CDR3 nucleotides read TGTGCCCCCAACGGAAACAGGGATAGCGAGCAGTACTTC.

This clone was counted once. The chain links TRBV20-1 to TRBJ2-2; D may be TRBD1 (5 bases). Germline V gives CDR1 DFQATT, CDR2 SNEGSKA (reference sequence). This CDR3 contains 15 residues. Trimming stripped 3 bases from V and 0 bases from J, with 11 bases between. CDR3 loop: CSASSGRANTGELFF. CDR3 in DNA: TGCAGTGCTAGTTCGGGCAGGGCGAACACCGGGGAGCTGTTTTTT.

This chain uses TRBV10-1 with TRBJ2-1, with TRBD2 identical over 12 bases. The length of the CDR3 is 16 residues. The germline V gene has CDR1 WNHNN and CDR2 SYGVQD (reference sequence). V shed 4 bases, J shed 9 bases, and the junction held 10 bases outside the gene matches. CDR3 in amino acids: CASSASRTSGNAEQFF. CDR3 sequence (DNA): TGCGCCAGCAGTGCGTCCCGGACTAGCGGGAACGCTGAGCAGTTCTTC.

This clone was detected only once. This chain connects TRBV27 to TRBJ1-6, with a weak D call TRBD1 (6 bases). From germline, CDR1 is MNHEY and CDR2 SMNVEV (reference sequence). CDR3 length: 14 amino acids. V lost 3 bases and J 10 bases, leaving 13 bases between the germline ends. The CDR3 region is CASSLSQGDSPLHF. CDR3 nucleotides: TGTGCCAGCAGTTTGTCACAGGGAGACTCACCCCTCCACTTT.

The V and J genes are TRBV9 and TRBJ2-3; unclear D gene. The CDR3 has 14 amino acids. Germline CDR1 and CDR2: SGDLS and YYNGEE. V lost 0 bases, J lost 6 bases, and 11 bases lay in between. This CDR3 is CASSVAYPEDTQYF. CDR3 coding DNA: TGTGCCAGCAGCGTAGCATACCCCGAGGATACGCAGTATTTT. The variable domain in full, with the rest retrieved from reference TRBV9 and TRBJ2-3, is DSGVTQTPKHLITATGQRVTLRCSPRSGDLSVYWYQQSLDQGLQFLIQYYNGEERAKGNILERFSAQQFPDLHSELNLSSLELGDSALYFCASSVAYPEDTQYFGPGTRLTVL.

Only one count was recorded for this clone. CDR3 in amino acids: CASSPTGQGEAFF. DNA for the CDR3: TGCGCCAGCAGCCCGACAGGACAGGGTGAAGCTTTCTTT. The V and J genes are TRBV5-1 and TRBJ1-1; TRBD1 aligns across 8 bases. V shed 4 bases and J 7 bases; nucleotides not matched to a gene: 6. This CDR3 comprises 13 residues. CDR1 and CDR2 from the germline V gene are SGHRS and YFSETQ.

The chain is built from TRBV19 and TRBJ2-3, with D perhaps TRBD2 (7 bases). Germline loops: CDR1 LNHDA, CDR2 SQIVND (reference sequence). The CDR3 is 17 residues long. Between the trimmed V and J ends, which lost 6 bases and 1 base, there was a span of 20 bases. CDR3 amino acids: CASRQGSSGGGTDTQYF. The CDR3 region has the DNA TGTGCCAGTAGGCAGGGGTCGTCGGGGGGCGGCACAGATACGCAGTATTTT.

The chain joins TRBV6-1 to TRBJ2-1; 9 bases are shared with TRBD2. This CDR3 region has 14 residues. Germline lookup yields CDR1 MNHNS and CDR2 SASEGT. Germline trimming cut 3 bases from V and 7 bases from J; bases unmatched to any gene: 4. The CDR3 region is CASSEVLAGNEQFF. For the CDR3, the DNA is TGTGCCAGCAGTGAGGTTCTAGCGGGAAATGAGCAGTTCTTC.

The rearrangement links TRBV15 to TRBJ1-1; D perhaps matches TRBD1 (6 bases). Trimming cost V 1 base and J 1 base, with 10 bases left between them. CDR1 is LNHNV, CDR2 YYDKDF, per germline (reference sequence). There are 15 residues in the CDR3. CDR3 bases: TGTGCCACCAGCAGAGGGCGGACAGCGAACACTGAAGCTTTCTTT. It translates to CATSRGRTANTEAFF. Full variable domain (rest looked up from reference TRBV15 and TRBJ1-1): DAMVIQNPRYQVTQFGKPVTLSCSQTLNHNVMYWYQQKSSQAPKLLFHYYDKDFNNEADTPDNFQSRRPNTSFCFLDIRSPGLGDTAMYLCATSRGRTANTEAFFGQGTRLTVV.

The chain employs TRBV5-6 and TRBJ2-3; 7 positions agree with TRBD2. The CDR3 has 16 residues. CDR1 and CDR2 from the germline V gene are SGHDT and YYEEEE. After removal of 1 base from V and 2 bases from J, the junction contained 7 bases not matched to a gene. CDR3: CASSLRLAANTDTQYF. As DNA, the CDR3 is TGTGCCAGCAGCTTGAGGCTAGCGGCCAACACAGATACGCAGTATTTT.

In this sample, this clone turned up once. This chain connects TRBV24-1 to TRBJ2-3; 12 nucleotides align to TRBD2. This CDR3 has 18 residues. J gave up 1 base and V 3 bases, and 7 bases lay outside the gene matches. Per the germline V gene, CDR1 is KGHDR and CDR2 is SFDVKD. The CDR3 region is CATSDRTSGGPRTDTQYF. The CDR3 coding sequence is TGTGCCACCAGTGATAGAACTAGCGGGGGGCCGCGCACAGATACGCAGTATTTT.

This sequence joins TRBV25-1 and TRBJ2-1; weak D call: TRBD2 (6 bases). Trimming left V 1 base short and J 0 bases short, with 10 bases between. This CDR3 region has 16 residues. The germline V gene encodes CDR1 MGHDK and CDR2 SYGVNS. CDR3 DNA sequence: TGTGCCAGCAGTGAATTGGGCGGGGCCTCCTACAATGAGCAGTTCTTC. The encoded protein is CASSELGGASYNEQFF.

The V call is TRBV18, the J call TRBJ1-6, with D possibly matching TRBD1 (6 bases). This CDR3 contains 14 residues. V gave up 2 bases and J gave up 7 bases, with 9 bases separating them. Germline values: CDR1 KGHSH, CDR2 LQKENI. In DNA form, the CDR3 reads TGTGCCAGCTCACCAGGTCAGGGGAATTCACCCCTCCACTTT. Amino acid sequence: CASSPGQGNSPLHF.

V usage is TRBV28 and J usage is TRBJ2-5, with D maybe TRBD2 (6 bases). The CDR3 has 14 residues. V shed 6 bases and J shed 9 bases, with 20 bases lying between them. The germline CDR1 and CDR2 sequences are MDHEN and SYDVKM. The CDR3 loop is CASSIGGGDGAQYF. Here the CDR3 DNA reads TGTGCCAGCAGCATAGGAGGCGGGGATGGGGCCCAGTACTTC.

CDR3 region: CASSSPLATYEQYF. The CDR3 bases are TGTGCCAGCAGTTCCCCTCTTGCGACCTACGAGCAGTACTTC. This chain uses TRBV25-1 with TRBJ2-7; no clear D gene. This CDR3 is built from 14 residues. V lost 5 bases to trimming and J lost 2 bases, with 13 bases between them. Per the germline V gene, CDR1 is MGHDK and CDR2 is SYGVNS.

The V and J genes are TRBV12-2 and TRBJ2-5; TRBD2 is taken as the D call from the table, unchecked against the DNA. TRBV12-2 is a pseudogene segment. This CDR3 has 16 residues. The CDR3 nucleotides read TGTGCAAGTCGCTCAAAGGGGAGGGAGGGCTCGGAGACCCAGTACTTC. It encodes CASRSKGREGSETQYF.

The J gene is TRBJ1-5, the V gene TRBV30; 8 nucleotides agree with TRBD1. Germline-derived CDR1 and CDR2 are GTSNPN and SVGIG (reference sequence). This CDR3 is built from 15 residues. Losses at the gene ends were 2 bases for V and 4 bases for J; bases not matched to a gene: 7. The CDR3 loop is CAWSSRQGQNQPQHF. The DNA of the CDR3 is TGTGCCTGGAGTAGCCGACAGGGGCAGAATCAGCCCCAGCATTTT.

The chain is built from TRBV14 and TRBJ1-5, with D possibly TRBD1 on 6 matching bases. The ends were cut back, 0 bases at V and 4 bases at J, with 10 bases in the middle. The CDR3 contains 15 residues. Per germline, CDR1 SGHDN and CDR2 FVKESK. In DNA, the CDR3 is TGTGCCAGCAGCCAAGACGGGGGGCGGAATCAGCCCCAGCATTTT. Residues: CASSQDGGRNQPQHF.

CDR3 residues: CASSLDRRIIKDEQFF. The CDR3 coding sequence is TGTGCCAGCAGCTTAGATCGCAGGATAATCAAGGATGAGCAGTTCTTC. The rearrangement uses TRBV11-2 and TRBJ2-1; D is uncertain. CDR3 length: 16 amino acids. Germline CDR1 SGHAT, CDR2 FQNNGV. Between the trimmed V and J ends, which lost 0 bases and 8 bases, there was a span of 17 bases.